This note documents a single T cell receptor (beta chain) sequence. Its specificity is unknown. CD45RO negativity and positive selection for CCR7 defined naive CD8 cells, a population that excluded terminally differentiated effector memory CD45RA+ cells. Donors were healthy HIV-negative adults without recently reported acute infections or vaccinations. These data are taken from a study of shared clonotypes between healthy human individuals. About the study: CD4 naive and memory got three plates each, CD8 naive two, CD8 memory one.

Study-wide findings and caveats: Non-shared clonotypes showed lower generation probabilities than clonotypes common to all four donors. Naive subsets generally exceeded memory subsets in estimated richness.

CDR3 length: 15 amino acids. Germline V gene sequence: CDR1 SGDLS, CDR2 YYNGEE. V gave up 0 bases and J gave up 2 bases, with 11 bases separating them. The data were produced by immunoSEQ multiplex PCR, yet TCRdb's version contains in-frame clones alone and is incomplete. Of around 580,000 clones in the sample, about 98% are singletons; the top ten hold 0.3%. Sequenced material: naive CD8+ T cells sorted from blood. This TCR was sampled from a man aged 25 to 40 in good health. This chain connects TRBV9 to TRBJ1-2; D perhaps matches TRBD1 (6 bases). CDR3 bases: TGTGCCAGCAGCGTAGGCCTCGACAGGAACTATGGCTACACCTTC. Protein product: CASSVGLDRNYGYTF.